The 22 T cell receptor beta chains below come from one sample, sequenced in a study of T cell clonality in common variable immunodeficiency. TCRdb's copy holds only in-frame clones and misses some; the assay was immunoSEQ multiplex PCR. There are under 45,000 clones in the sample, none observed a single time. The specimen sequenced was peripheral blood mononuclear cells. All receptors derive from a person between 18 and 70 years old in good health.

Worth noting for this clone: Coverage ceases 3 residues before the CDR3 finishes, and the germline J gene fills in the end. The V call is TRBV2, the J call TRBJ2-3; D uncertain. Germline assignment: CDR1 SNHLY and CDR2 FYNNEI. There are 13 residues in the CDR3. The covered CDR3 bases are TGTGCCAGCATGATAGGGCCTCAGGAGACG. This codes for CASMIGPQET. The full CDR3 sequence reads CASMIGPQETQYF.

In this sample, this clone turned up a few times. The CDR3 is cut off 3 residues early in the read; its end comes from the germline J gene. V is TRBV7-2 and J is TRBJ1-2, with a weak D call TRBD1 (5 bases). CDR3 size: 16 residues. Germline lookup yields CDR1 SGHTA and CDR2 FQGNSA. This chain's CDR3 is CASSLAFSGTYNDYTF. Partial CDR3 DNA: TGTGCCAGCAGCTTAGCGTTCAGCGGGACTTACAATGAC.

This clone was found many times. Read coverage stops 3 residues before the CDR3 terminus; the germline J gene supplies the remainder. V and J are TRBV5-6 and TRBJ2-1; 10 bases fit TRBD2. The V and J ends lost 3 bases and 1 base, in that order; junction bases with no gene match: 1. This CDR3 contains 15 residues. Per germline, CDR1 SGHDT and CDR2 YYEEEE. The CDR3 spells CASSSSGRSYNEQFF. CDR3 bases read: TGTGCCAGCAGCTCTAGCGGGAGATCCTACAATGAG.

This clone showed up many times. The DNA ends 3 residues before the CDR3 does, and the rest of the CDR3 is filled in from the germline J gene. The J gene is TRBJ2-3, the V gene TRBV2; TRBD2 agrees at 8 bases. The V gene's germline CDR1 is SNHLY and CDR2 FYNNEI. The CDR3 totals 12 residues. Trimming removed 6 bases from V and 8 bases from J; junction bases left unmatched: 4. The DNA read from the CDR3 is TGTGCCAGCAGCGGGGGGGAGGTTACG. Translated: CASSGGEVT. The whole CDR3 sequence is CASSGGEVTQYF.

At least ten counts were recorded for this clone. The sequence runs out 3 residues before the end of the CDR3; the remainder is reconstructed from the germline J gene. V and J are TRBV18 and TRBJ2-6; D possibly corresponds to TRBD2 (6 bases). Germline V gene sequence: CDR1 KGHSH, CDR2 LQKENI. The V end lost 3 bases, the J end lost 4 bases, and 13 bases lay between the germline ends. The CDR3 spans 16 residues. The CDR3 region is CASSPRGLSGANVLTF. The CDR3 DNA, read in part, is TGTGCCAGCTCACCCCGGGGACTCTCCGGGGCCAACGTC.

The table lists this clone with many counts. With the read ending 3 residues before the CDR3 end, the germline J gene is used to fill in that end. The J gene is TRBJ2-6, the V gene TRBV7-3; possibly TRBD1 for D (5 bases). CDR1 is SGHTA, CDR2 FQGTGA, per germline. This CDR3 region has 16 residues. Trimming cost V 4 bases and J 6 bases, with 16 bases left between them. CDR3 in amino acids: CASSSQGSVVANVLTF. Partial CDR3 DNA: TGTGCCAGCAGCTCGCAGGGTTCGGTGGTGGCCAACGTC. Looking up the rest from reference TRBV7-3 and TRBJ2-6 gives the full variable domain: GAGVSQTPSNKVTEKGKYVELRCDPISGHTALYWYRQSLGQGPEFLIYFQGTGAADDSGLPNDRFFAVRPEGSVSTLKIQRTERGDSAVYLCASSSQGSVVANVLTFGAGSRLTVL.

In its sample, this clone was seen many times. The read comes to an end 3 residues before the CDR3 does, leaving the germline J gene to fill in the end. V is TRBV5-6 and J is TRBJ2-2; 7 nucleotides match TRBD1. The germline V gene encodes CDR1 SGHDT and CDR2 YYEEEE. CDR3 size: 15 residues. The sequenced part of the CDR3 DNA is TGTGCCAGCAGCCCCTGGACAGGCAACACCGAAAAG. Its translation is CASSPWTGNTEK. The complete CDR3 protein is CASSPWTGNTEKLFF.

This clone was seen a handful of times. At one end the junction does not follow the germline gene, possibly because of a read error. The read ends 3 residues shy of where the CDR3 ends; the end is completed using the germline J gene. Different DNA sequences within this sample yield the same CDR3. The rearrangement links TRBV7-9 to TRBJ1-3; 8 bases are a match to TRBD1. Looked up from germline, CDR1 is SEHNR and CDR2 is FQNEAQ (reference sequence). The CDR3 is 13 residues long. CDR3 DNA (partial): TGTGCCAGCAGCAACAGGGGGGGAAACACT. This gives the protein CASSNRGGNT. The whole CDR3 region reads CASSNRGGNTIYF.

This clone appeared a few times. The read comes to an end 3 residues before the CDR3 does, leaving the germline J gene to fill in the end. This chain uses TRBV2 with TRBJ1-2; possible D gene TRBD1, 5 bases. Germline CDR1 SNHLY, CDR2 FYNNEI. The CDR3 runs 14 residues. Here the CDR3 reads CASSDGPGFNDYTF. The covered CDR3 bases are TGTGCCAGCAGTGATGGCCCAGGGTTCAACGAC.

Many counts were recorded for this clone. Partial CDR3 DNA: TGCAGCTATGGGGCGGGGATCACAGATACG. As protein: CSYGAGITDT. The entire CDR3 sequence reads CSYGAGITDTQYF. V is TRBV29-1 and J is TRBJ2-3; perhaps TRBD2 as D (6 bases). The read finishes 3 residues shy of the CDR3 end, and the germline J gene is used to complete it. V was trimmed by 8 bases and J by 2 bases, leaving 14 bases between them. The CDR3 extends over 13 amino acids. Germline assignment: CDR1 SQVTM and CDR2 ANQGSEA.

This clone was seen repeatedly, ten times or more. The read comes to an end 3 residues before the CDR3 does, leaving the germline J gene to fill in the end. V and J are TRBV9 and TRBJ2-2, with 10 bases lining up with TRBD1. This CDR3 has 18 amino acids. The germline V gene encodes CDR1 SGDLS and CDR2 YYNGEE. V was clipped by 3 bases and J by 6 bases; unmatched bases: 14. The CDR3 protein is CASSALYGDRGIPGELFF. CDR3 bases read: TGTGCCAGCAGCGCCCTCTATGGGGACAGGGGAATTCCCGGGGAG.

This clone is medium-sized within its sample. The sequenced CDR3 bases are TGTGCCAGCAGCTTTACACTAGCGAGTAAAGAGACC. It specifies CASSFTLASKET. The full CDR3 is CASSFTLASKETQYF. This chain joins TRBV7-8 and TRBJ2-5, with TRBD2 matching 7 bases. The CDR3 end is not reached by the read, which stops 3 residues before it; the germline J gene fills it in. This CDR3 spans 15 amino acids. The V gene end was trimmed by 3 bases and the J gene end by 3 bases; junction bases not matched to a gene: 7. CDR1 SGHVS and CDR2 FQNEAQ come from the germline V gene. Filled out from reference TRBV7-8 and TRBJ2-5, the complete variable domain reads GAGVSQSPRYKVAKRGQDVALRCDPISGHVSLFWYQQALGQGPEFLTYFQNEAQLDKSGLPSDRFFAERPEGSVSTLKIQRTQQEDSAVYLCASSFTLASKETQYFGPGTRLLVL.

This clone was recorded at least ten times. The observed sequence ends 3 residues before the CDR3 terminus, with the missing tail filled in from the germline J gene. V usage is TRBV5-1 and J usage is TRBJ2-3; D might be TRBD2 (5 bases). CDR1 and CDR2 (germline): SGHRS, YFSETQ. This CDR3 is built from 16 residues. Between the trimmed V and J ends, which lost 2 bases and 0 bases, there was a span of 13 bases. CDR3: CASSFSAVRSTDTQYF. The sequenced part of the CDR3 DNA is TGCGCCAGCAGCTTTAGCGCCGTCAGAAGCACAGATACG.

There are a few counts of this clone. The CDR3 end is not reached by the read, which stops 3 residues before it; the germline J gene fills it in. The chain employs TRBV30 and TRBJ1-2, with unresolved D. This CDR3 comprises 14 residues. The germline V gene has CDR1 GTSNPN and CDR2 SVGIG (reference sequence). The CDR3 sequence: CAWSSGGRLSEYTF. Incomplete CDR3 DNA: TGTGCCTGGTCTAGCGGAGGCCGACTGAGCGAA.

Only a few counts were recorded for this clone. The read gets to within 3 residues of the CDR3 end, and the germline J gene fills in the rest. The genes are TRBV18 and TRBJ1-2; D is unclear. This CDR3 spans 15 amino acids. Germline V gives CDR1 KGHSH, CDR2 LQKENI. The sequenced part of the CDR3 DNA is TGTGCCAGCTCACCTCTAGCGGGATCAGATTACGAC. Amino acids: CASSPLAGSDYD. The complete CDR3 reads CASSPLAGSDYDYTF.

This clone has at least ten counts. With the read ending 3 residues before the CDR3 end, the germline J gene is used to fill in that end. The chain is built from TRBV6-1 and TRBJ2-7, with D unclear. V shed 4 bases and J shed 2 bases, with 9 bases lying between them. The germline CDR1 and CDR2 sequences are MNHNS and SASEGT. CDR3 size: 13 residues. The CDR3 is CASSVASPYEQYF. CDR3 DNA, as far as it was read: TGTGCCAGCAGTGTTGCTAGTCCCTACGAG.

This clone was found many times. The read terminates 3 residues ahead of where the CDR3 ends, so the germline J gene completes it. The rearrangement links TRBV5-6 to TRBJ2-7, with 7 nucleotides matching TRBD2. V was clipped by 3 bases and J by 3 bases; unmatched bases: 9. The V gene's germline CDR1 is SGHDT and CDR2 YYEEEE. CDR3 length: 15 residues. The sequenced part of the CDR3 DNA is TGTGCCAGCAGCTCCTCCGGCGGGAGCCTCTACGAG. Translating it yields CASSSSGGSLYE. Given in full, the CDR3 is CASSSSGGSLYEQYF.

This clone came up many times. The sequenced fragment ends 3 residues before the CDR3 boundary, so the rest is inferred from the germline J gene. This rearrangement joins TRBV11-3 to TRBJ2-3; tentative D call: TRBD1 (6 bases). The CDR3 is 12 residues long. The germline gives CDR1 SGHNT, CDR2 YENEEA. The germline V and J ends were trimmed by 5 bases and 6 bases, with 9 bases remaining between them. The CDR3 DNA, read in part, is TGTGCCAGCAGCCGAGGGGGTGATACG. It codes for CASSRGGDT. The entire CDR3 reads CASSRGGDTQYF.

This clone was observed at least ten times. The read comes to an end 3 residues before the CDR3 does, leaving the germline J gene to fill in the end. The rearrangement uses TRBV5-6 and TRBJ2-1; 8 bases agree with TRBD2. CDR3 length: 15 amino acids. The V gene's germline CDR1 is SGHDT and CDR2 YYEEEE. J gave up 2 bases and V 0 bases, and 1 base lay outside the gene matches. CDR3 bases read: TGTGCCAGCAGCTTGGATAGCGGGACCTACAATGAG. Its translation is CASSLDSGTYNE. The full CDR3 protein reads CASSLDSGTYNEQFF.

There are many counts of this clone. The read stops 3 residues short of the end of the CDR3; the missing end is completed from the germline J gene. V usage is TRBV29-1 and J usage is TRBJ2-3, with 9 bases fitting TRBD2. J gave up 1 base and V 5 bases, and 7 bases lay outside the gene matches. Per the germline V gene, CDR1 is SQVTM and CDR2 is ANQGSEA. The CDR3 spans 15 residues. The sequenced CDR3 bases are TGCAGCGTTAGCCTAGCGGGAAAGGGCACAGATACG. Its translation is CSVSLAGKGTDT. The CDR3, in full, reads CSVSLAGKGTDTQYF.

With regard to this clone: The read ends 3 residues before the CDR3 terminus; that terminus is restored from the germline J gene. This chain uses TRBV30 with TRBJ2-3; the D gene is possibly TRBD1 (6 bases). CDR1 and CDR2 from the germline V gene are GTSNPN and SVGIG (reference sequence). The CDR3 extends over 15 amino acids. This CDR3 is CAWSPTGSSNQPQYF. The sequenced part of the CDR3 DNA is TGTGCCTGGAGTCCCACAGGGTCATCAAATCAGCCG. The variable domain in full, with the rest retrieved from reference TRBV30 and TRBJ2-3, is SQTIHQWPATLVQPVGSPLSLECTVEGTSNPNLYWYRQAAGRGLQLLFYSVGIGQISSEVPQNLSASRPQDRQFILSSKKLLLSDSGFYLCAWSPTGSSNQPQYFGPGTRLTVL.

This clone appeared many times. The sequence runs out 3 residues before the end of the CDR3; the remainder is reconstructed from the germline J gene. The chain employs TRBV6-1 and TRBJ2-1; a possible D gene is TRBD1 (6 bases). CDR1 and CDR2 (germline): MNHNS, SASEGT. The CDR3 is 14 amino acids. The V gene lost 2 bases and the J gene lost 4 bases, with 9 bases spanning the gap. CDR3 protein: CASSERQVYNEQFF. CDR3 DNA, as far as it was read: TGTGCCAGCAGTGAACGACAGGTTTACAATGAG.